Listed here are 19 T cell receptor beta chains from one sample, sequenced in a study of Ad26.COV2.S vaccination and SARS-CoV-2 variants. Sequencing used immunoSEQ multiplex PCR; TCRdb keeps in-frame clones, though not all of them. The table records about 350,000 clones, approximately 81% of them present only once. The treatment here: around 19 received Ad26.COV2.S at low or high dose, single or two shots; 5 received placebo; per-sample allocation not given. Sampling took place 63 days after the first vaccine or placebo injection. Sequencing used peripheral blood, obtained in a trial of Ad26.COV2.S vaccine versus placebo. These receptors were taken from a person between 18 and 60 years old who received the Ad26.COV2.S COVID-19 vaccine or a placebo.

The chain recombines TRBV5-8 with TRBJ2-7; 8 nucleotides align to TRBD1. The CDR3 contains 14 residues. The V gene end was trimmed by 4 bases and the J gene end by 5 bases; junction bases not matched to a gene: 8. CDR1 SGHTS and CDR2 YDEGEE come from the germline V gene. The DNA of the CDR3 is TGTGCCAGCAGCCGTCGACAGGGGACGAACGAGCAGTACTTC. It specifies CASSRRQGTNEQYF.

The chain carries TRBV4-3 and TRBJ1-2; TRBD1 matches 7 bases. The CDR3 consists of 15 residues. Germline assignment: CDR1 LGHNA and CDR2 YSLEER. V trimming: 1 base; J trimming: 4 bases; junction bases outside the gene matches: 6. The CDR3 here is CASSQVIRDSYGYTF. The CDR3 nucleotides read TGCGCCAGCAGCCAAGTTATCCGGGACAGCTATGGCTACACCTTC.

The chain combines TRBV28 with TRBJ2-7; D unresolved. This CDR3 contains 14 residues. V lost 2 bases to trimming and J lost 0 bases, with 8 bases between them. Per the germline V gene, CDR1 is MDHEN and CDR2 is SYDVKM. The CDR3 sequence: CASSLVVNSYEQYF. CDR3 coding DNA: TGTGCCAGCAGTTTAGTCGTCAACTCCTACGAGCAGTACTTC.

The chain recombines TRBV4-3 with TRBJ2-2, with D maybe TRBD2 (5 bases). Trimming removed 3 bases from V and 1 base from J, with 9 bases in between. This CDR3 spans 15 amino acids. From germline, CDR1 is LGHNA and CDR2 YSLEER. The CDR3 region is CASSQRAGNTGELFF. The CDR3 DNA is TGCGCCAGCAGCCAGAGGGCAGGGAACACCGGGGAGCTGTTTTTT.

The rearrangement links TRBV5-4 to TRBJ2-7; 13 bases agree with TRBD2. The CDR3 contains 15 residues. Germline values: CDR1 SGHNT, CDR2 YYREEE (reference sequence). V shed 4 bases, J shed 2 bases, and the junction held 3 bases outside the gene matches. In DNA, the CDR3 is TGTGCCAGCAGCACCGGACTAGCGGGGGCCTACGAGCAGTACTTC. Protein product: CASSTGLAGAYEQYF.

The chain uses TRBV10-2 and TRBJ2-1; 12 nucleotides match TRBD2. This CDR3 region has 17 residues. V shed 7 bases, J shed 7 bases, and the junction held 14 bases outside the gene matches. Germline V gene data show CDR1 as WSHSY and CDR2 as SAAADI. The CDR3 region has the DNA TGCGCCAGCATCACTTCAGCCCTAGCGGGAGGGGGGAATGAGCAGTTCTTC. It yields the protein CASITSALAGGGNEQFF.

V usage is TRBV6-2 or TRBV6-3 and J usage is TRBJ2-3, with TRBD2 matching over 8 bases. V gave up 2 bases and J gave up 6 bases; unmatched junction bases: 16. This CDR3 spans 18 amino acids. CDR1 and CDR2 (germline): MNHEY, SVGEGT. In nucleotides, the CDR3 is TGTGCCAGCAGTTACCGGGCCGGGGCGGGGGGAACCCGGGATACGCAGTATTTT. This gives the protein CASSYRAGAGGTRDTQYF.

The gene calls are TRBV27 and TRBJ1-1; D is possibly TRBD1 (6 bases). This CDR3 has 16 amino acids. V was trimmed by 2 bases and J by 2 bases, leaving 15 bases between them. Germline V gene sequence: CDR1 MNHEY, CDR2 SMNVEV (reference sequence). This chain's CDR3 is CASSLRQGNRNTEAFF. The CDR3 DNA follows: TGTGCCAGCAGTTTACGGCAGGGGAATAGAAACACTGAAGCTTTCTTT.

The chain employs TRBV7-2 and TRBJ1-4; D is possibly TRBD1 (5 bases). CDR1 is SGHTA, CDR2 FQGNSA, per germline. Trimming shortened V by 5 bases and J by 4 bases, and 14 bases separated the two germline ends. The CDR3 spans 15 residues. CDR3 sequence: CASSPRRGGNEKLFF. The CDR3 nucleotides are TGTGCCAGCAGCCCAAGGAGGGGTGGTAATGAAAAACTGTTTTTT.

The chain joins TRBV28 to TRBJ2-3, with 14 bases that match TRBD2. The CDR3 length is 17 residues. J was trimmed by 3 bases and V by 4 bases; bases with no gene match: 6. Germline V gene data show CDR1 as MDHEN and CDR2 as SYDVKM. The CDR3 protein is CASSSGTSGRRTDTQYF. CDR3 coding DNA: TGTGCCAGCAGTTCCGGGACTAGCGGGAGAAGGACAGATACGCAGTATTTT.

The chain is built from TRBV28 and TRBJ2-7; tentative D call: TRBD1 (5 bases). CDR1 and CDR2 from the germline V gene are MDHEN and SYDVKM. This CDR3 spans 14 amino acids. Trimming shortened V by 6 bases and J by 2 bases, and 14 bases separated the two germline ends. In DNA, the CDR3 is TGTGCCAGCAGCTCTTTAGGGGATACCTACGAGCAGTACTTC. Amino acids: CASSSLGDTYEQYF.

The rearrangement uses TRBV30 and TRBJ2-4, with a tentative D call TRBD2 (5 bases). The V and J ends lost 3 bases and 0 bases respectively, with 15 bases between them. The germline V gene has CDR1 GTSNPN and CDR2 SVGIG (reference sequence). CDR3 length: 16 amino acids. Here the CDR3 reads CAWSPSGSRAKNIQYF. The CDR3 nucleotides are TGTGCCTGGAGCCCTTCTGGGAGTAGAGCCAAAAACATTCAGTACTTC.

CDR3 sequence (DNA): TGTGCCATCAGTGAGTCGAGTGGGACTGAAGCTTTCTTT. Protein: CAISESSGTEAFF. V and J are TRBV10-3 and TRBJ1-1; no definite D call. Germline V gene sequence: CDR1 ENHRY, CDR2 SYGVKD. V gave up 0 bases and J gave up 5 bases, with 7 bases separating them. The CDR3 has 13 amino acids.

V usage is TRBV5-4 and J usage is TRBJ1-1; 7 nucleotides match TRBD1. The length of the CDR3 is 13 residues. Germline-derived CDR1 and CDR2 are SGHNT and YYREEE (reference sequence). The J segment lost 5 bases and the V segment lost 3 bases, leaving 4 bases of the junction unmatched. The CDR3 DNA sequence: TGTGCCAGCAGCTCGACAGGGTGGACTGAAGCTTTCTTT. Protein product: CASSSTGWTEAFF.

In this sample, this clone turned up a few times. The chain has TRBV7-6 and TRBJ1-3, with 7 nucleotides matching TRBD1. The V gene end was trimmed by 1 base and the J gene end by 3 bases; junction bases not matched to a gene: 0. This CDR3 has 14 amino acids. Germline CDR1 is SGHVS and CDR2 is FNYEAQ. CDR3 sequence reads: CASSLDRGGNTIYF. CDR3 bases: TGTGCCAGCAGCTTAGACAGGGGTGGAAACACCATATATTTT.

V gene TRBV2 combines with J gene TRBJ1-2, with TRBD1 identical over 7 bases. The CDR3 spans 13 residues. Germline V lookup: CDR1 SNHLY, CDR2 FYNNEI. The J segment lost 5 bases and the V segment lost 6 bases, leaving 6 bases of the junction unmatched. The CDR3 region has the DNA TGTGCCAGCAGGGGGGACAGCCAGTATGGCTACACCTTC. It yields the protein CASRGDSQYGYTF.

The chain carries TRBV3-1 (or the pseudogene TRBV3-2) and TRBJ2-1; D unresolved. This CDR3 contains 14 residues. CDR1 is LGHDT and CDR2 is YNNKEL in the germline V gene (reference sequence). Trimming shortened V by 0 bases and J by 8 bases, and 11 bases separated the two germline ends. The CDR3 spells CASSQDRALHEQFF. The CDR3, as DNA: TGTGCCAGCAGCCAAGATCGGGCGCTCCATGAGCAGTTCTTC.

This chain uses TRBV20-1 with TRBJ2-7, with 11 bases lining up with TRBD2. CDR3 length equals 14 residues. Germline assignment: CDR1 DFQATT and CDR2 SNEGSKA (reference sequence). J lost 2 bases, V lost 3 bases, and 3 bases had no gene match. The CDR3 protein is CSASLAGGTYEQYF. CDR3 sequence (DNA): TGCAGTGCTAGTCTAGCGGGGGGTACCTACGAGCAGTACTTC.

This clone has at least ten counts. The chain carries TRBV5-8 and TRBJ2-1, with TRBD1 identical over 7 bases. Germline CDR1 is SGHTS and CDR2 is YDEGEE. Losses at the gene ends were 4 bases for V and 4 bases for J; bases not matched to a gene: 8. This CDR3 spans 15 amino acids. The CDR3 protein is CASSPRGRGYNEQFF. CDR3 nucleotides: TGTGCCAGCAGCCCAAGGGGGCGAGGTTACAATGAGCAGTTCTTC. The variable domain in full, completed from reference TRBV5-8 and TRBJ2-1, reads EAGVTQSPTHLIKTRGQQATLRCSPISGHTSVYWYQQALGLGLQFLLWYDEGEERNRGNFPPRFSGRQFPNYSSELNVNALELEDSALYLCASSPRGRGYNEQFFGPGTRLTVL.